Shown below are 11 T cell receptor beta chains from a single sample sequenced in a study of T cell responses to AZD1222 COVID-19 vaccine. Generated by immunoSEQ multiplex PCR, the TCRdb table keeps only in-frame clones and is missing some. The top ten clones hold approximately 5.4% of a sample with about 140,000 clones, 92% of them seen once. The starting material was peripheral blood, obtained on day 0 of AZD1222 vaccination. The source is an adult in good health.

In DNA, the CDR3 is TGTGCCAGCTGGTTGGGCTTCAGTCAAGAGACCCAGTACTTC. It codes for CASWLGFSQETQYF. V is TRBV2 and J is TRBJ2-5, with no clear D. Germline-derived CDR1 and CDR2 are SNHLY and FYNNEI. Trimming took 8 bases from V and 2 from J, leaving 15 bases between them. CDR3 length: 14 amino acids.

V is TRBV11-2 and J is TRBJ1-3; D uncertain. Looked up from germline, CDR1 is SGHAT and CDR2 is FQNNGV. V lost 3 bases and J lost 1, with 7 bases in between. This CDR3 has 14 amino acids. CDR3 nucleotide sequence: TGTGCCAGCAGCTTGAAGAGTTCTGGAAACACCATATATTTT. The encoded protein is CASSLKSSGNTIYF.

The chain carries TRBV28 and TRBJ1-5; 7 nucleotides agree with TRBD1. The length of the CDR3 is 15 residues. CDR1 and CDR2 from the germline V gene are MDHEN and SYDVKM. Trimming cost V 7 bases and J 6 bases; bases outside gene matches: 12. The CDR3 bases are TGTGCCAGCAAGTTCTCGACAGGGTGGGTTCAGCCCCAGCATTTT. It codes for CASKFSTGWVQPQHF.

This clone was seen once. J is TRBJ2-1 and V is TRBV7-9; TRBD1 agrees at 7 bases. The CDR3 runs 14 residues. J was trimmed by 2 bases and V by 4 bases; bases with no gene match: 2. Germline V lookup: CDR1 SEHNR, CDR2 FQNEAQ (reference sequence). CDR3: CASSSGQTYNEQFF. CDR3 sequence (DNA): TGTGCCAGCAGCTCGGGACAGACCTACAATGAGCAGTTCTTC.

The rearrangement uses TRBV5-4 and TRBJ2-3; 12 bases fit TRBD1. The CDR3 has 17 amino acids. V shed 6 bases and J 0 bases; nucleotides not matched to a gene: 8. Germline CDR1 reads SGHNT; CDR2 reads YYREEE (reference sequence). The CDR3 sequence is CASTPGQGATSTDTQYF. The CDR3 DNA is TGTGCCAGCACCCCGGGACAGGGGGCTACTAGCACAGATACGCAGTATTTT.

The chain couples TRBV28 to TRBJ1-6; no clear D. Germline V gene data show CDR1 as MDHEN and CDR2 as SYDVKM. V dropped 5 bases and J dropped 5 bases, with 7 bases sitting between them. The length of the CDR3 is 13 residues. The CDR3 is CASSLYNNSPLHF. In nucleotides, the CDR3 is TGTGCCAGCAGTCTGTATAATAATTCACCCCTCCACTTT. The whole variable domain, filled in from reference TRBV28 and TRBJ1-6, reads DVKVTQSSRYLVKRTGEKVFLECVQDMDHENMFWYRQDPGLGLRLIYFSYDVKMKEKGDIPEGYSVSREKKERFSLILESASTNQTSMYLCASSLYNNSPLHFGNGTRLTVT.

In its sample, this clone was seen once. Here the CDR3 reads CASTDPGQESSYEQYF. The CDR3 DNA sequence: TGTGCCAGCACTGACCCAGGACAGGAGAGCTCCTACGAGCAGTACTTC. The chain employs TRBV6-6 and TRBJ2-7; 7 bases are a match to TRBD1. The CDR3 sequence is 16 residues long. Trimming took 7 bases from V and 0 from J; bases not matched to a gene: 12. Germline V gene lookup returns CDR1 MNHNY and CDR2 SVGAGI (reference sequence).

The chain links TRBV7-9 to TRBJ1-5; D unresolved. The CDR3 spans 13 residues. Germline V gene sequence: CDR1 SEHNR, CDR2 FQNEAQ (reference sequence). V lost 1 base and J 4 bases, leaving 5 bases between the germline ends. CDR3: CASSLDRNQPQHF. The CDR3 region has the DNA TGTGCCAGCAGCTTAGATAGAAATCAGCCCCAGCATTTT.

The rearrangement links TRBV5-1 to TRBJ2-1; possible D gene TRBD2, 6 bases. With 5 bases removed from V and 0 bases from J, the gap between germline ends came to 6 bases. Per germline, CDR1 SGHRS and CDR2 YFSETQ. The CDR3 has 13 residues. CDR3 region: CASRLASYNEQFF. CDR3 nucleotide sequence: TGCGCCAGCAGACTAGCCTCCTACAATGAGCAGTTCTTC.

V gene TRBV2 combines with J gene TRBJ1-6; D gene unclear. The V end lost 7 bases, the J end lost 0 bases, and 10 bases lay between the germline ends. The CDR3 is made up of 15 amino acids. CDR1 and CDR2 (germline): SNHLY, FYNNEI. The DNA of the CDR3 is TGTGCCAGCACAGAGGGCCGCTCCTATAATTCACCCCTCCACTTT. Translation gives CASTEGRSYNSPLHF. Full variable domain (rest looked up from reference TRBV2 and TRBJ1-6): EPEVTQTPSHQVTQMGQEVILRCVPISNHLYFYWYRQILGQKVEFLVSFYNNEISEKSEIFDDQFSVERPDGSNFTLKIRSTKLEDSAMYFCASTEGRSYNSPLHFGNGTRLTVT.

The rearrangement joins TRBV19 to TRBJ1-5; possible D gene TRBD1, 6 bases. Germline CDR1 LNHDA, CDR2 SQIVND (reference sequence). The CDR3 is made up of 15 amino acids. Trimming stripped 3 bases from V and 5 bases from J, with 14 bases between. CDR3 nucleotide sequence: TGTGCCAGTAGTATCCCTAGACAGGTAGATCAGCCCCAGCATTTT. Residues: CASSIPRQVDQPQHF.